This is a list of T cell receptor beta chains from one sample in a study of blood T cells in healthy people across ages. TCRdb re-analysed the 5' RACE reads in MiXCR, keeping a single row per CDR3 protein. The repertoire holds roughly 700,000 distinct CDR3 sequences, with roughly 32% as singletons. Sequencing was carried out using blood. The receptor set was obtained from a woman at least 80 years old in good health. CDR3s include the opening cysteine and the closing phenylalanine or tryptophan. The D gene is left open where the match is weak. Size tells how often a clone was seen (once, few, many) or the class of an expanded clone, and some rows leave it out.

>TRBJ2-6|few|.|TRBV5-4
CASSLAGGWSGANVLTF
TGTGCCAGCAGCTTGGCCGGGGGTTGGTCTGGGGCCAACGTCCTGACTTTC
>TRBJ1-1|.|TRBD1|TRBV4-3
CASSRRAQGDTEAFF
TGCGCCAGCAGCCGGAGAGCGCAGGGGGACACTGAAGCTTTCTTT
>TRBJ1-2|many|.|TRBV6-1
CASSESFAYGYTF
TGTGCCAGCAGTGAATCTTTCGCTTATGGCTACACCTTC
>TRBJ2-2|.|.|TRBV5-6
CASSLWGGTGELFF
TGTGCCAGCAGCCTGTGGGGTGGCACCGGGGAGCTGTTTTTT
>TRBJ2-1|.|.|TRBV24-1
CATSESEDEQFF
TGTGCCACCAGTGAGTCTGAAGATGAGCAGTTCTTC
>TRBJ2-7|many|.|TRBV21-1
CASSKGEGRGSSYEQYF
TGTGCCAGCAGCAAAGGGGAGGGCAGGGGGAGCTCCTACGAGCAGTACTTC
>TRBJ1-1|.|TRBD1|TRBV7-9
CASSLDGQGEAFF
TGTGCCAGCAGCTTAGATGGACAGGGTGAAGCTTTCTTT
>TRBJ1-1|.|.|TRBV6-5
CASKRTTSGTEAFF
TGTGCCAGCAAAAGGACAACCTCTGGCACTGAAGCTTTCTTT
>TRBJ1-2|.|TRBD1|TRBV5-6
CASSLNGGTDYGYTF
TGTGCCAGCAGCTTGAATGGAGGGACAGACTATGGCTACACCTTC
>TRBJ1-6|many|.|TRBV7-2
CASSLQQGNSPLHF
TGTGCCAGCAGCTTACAGCAGGGTAATTCACCCCTCCACTTT
>TRBJ2-2|.|TRBD2|TRBV12-3/TRBV12-4
CASRRGGMGRTGELFF
TGTGCCAGCAGGAGGGGAGGGATGGGGCGGACCGGGGAGCTGTTTTTT
>TRBJ2-5|many|TRBD1|TRBV10-3
CAIKGQGAETQYF
TGTGCCATCAAAGGACAGGGGGCAGAGACCCAGTACTTC
>TRBJ2-7|many|TRBD1|TRBV7-9
CASSPQGVGSYEQYF
TGTGCCAGCAGCCCACAGGGGGTGGGTTCCTACGAGCAGTACTTC
>TRBJ1-5|few|.|TRBV6-1
CASSEADSPPGVLQHF
TGTGCCAGCAGTGAAGCGGACAGTCCCCCGGGCGTGCTCCAGCATTTT
>TRBJ2-1|.|TRBD2|TRBV7-3
CASSLFGLAAYNEQFF
TGTGCCAGCAGCTTATTTGGGCTAGCGGCCTACAATGAGCAGTTCTTC
>TRBJ1-4|many|TRBD1|TRBV7-2
CASSRGGGNEKLFF
TGTGCCAGCAGCCGAGGGGGCGGGAATGAAAAACTGTTTTTT
>TRBJ2-1|.|.|TRBV5-1
CASSFYGSYNEQFF
TGCGCCAGCAGCTTTTACGGGTCCTACAATGAGCAGTTCTTC
>TRBJ1-1|few|.|TRBV6-2/TRBV6-3
CASRGSFGTEAFF
TGTGCCAGCAGAGGAAGTTTTGGAACTGAAGCTTTCTTT
>TRBJ2-7|.|.|TRBV20-1
CSARDSPVIHEQYF
TGCAGTGCTAGAGATTCCCCGGTAATCCACGAGCAGTACTTC
>TRBJ2-3|.|TRBD2|TRBV15
CATSRGLAASTDTQYF
TGTGCCACCAGCAGAGGACTAGCGGCTAGCACAGATACGCAGTATTTT
>TRBJ2-1|.|TRBD2|TRBV2
CASSARLAHLYNEQFF
TGTGCCAGCAGTGCCCGACTAGCCCACCTATACAATGAGCAGTTCTTC
>TRBJ2-7|many|TRBD2|TRBV27
CASSLFGGGSYEQYF
TGTGCCAGCAGTTTATTCGGGGGGGGCTCCTACGAGCAGTACTTC
>TRBJ1-5|many|TRBD1|TRBV5-1
CASSLAPGQDNRQPQHF
TGCGCCAGCAGCTTGGCACCGGGACAGGATAATCGCCAGCCCCAGCATTTT
>TRBJ1-6|many|TRBD1|TRBV6-5
CASSYADRGVSPLHF
TGTGCCAGCAGTTACGCGGACAGGGGAGTTTCACCCCTCCACTTT
>TRBJ2-5|once|.|TRBV5-5
CASSSGTGREAQYF
TGTGCCAGCAGCTCCGGGACAGGGCGGGAGGCCCAGTACTTC
>TRBJ2-1|many|TRBD2|TRBV9
CASSAGLAGLGSYNEQFF
TGTGCCAGCAGCGCAGGACTAGCGGGGTTAGGTTCCTACAATGAGCAGTTCTTC
>TRBJ1-1|.|TRBD1|TRBV7-9
CASSPQGKNTEAFF
TGTGCCAGCAGTCCACAGGGGAAGAACACTGAAGCTTTCTTT
>TRBJ2-1|many|.|TRBV7-3
CASSPGGEQFF
TGTGCCAGCAGCCCCGGGGGTGAGCAGTTCTTC
>TRBJ1-6|.|.|TRBV5-1
CASSLDRVSPLHF
TGCGCCAGCAGCTTGGACAGGGTCTCACCCCTCCACTTT
>TRBJ2-2|few|TRBD1|TRBV29-1
CSVSGQGAWELFF
TGCAGCGTTTCGGGACAGGGGGCATGGGAGCTGTTTTTT
>TRBJ1-4|few|.|TRBV4-3
CASSQEMAEKLFF
TGCGCCAGCAGCCAAGAAATGGCAGAAAAACTGTTTTTT
>TRBJ1-4|many|.|TRBV7-3
CASSPGAGIGEKLFF
TGTGCCAGCAGCCCAGGGGCAGGGATCGGGGAAAAACTGTTTTTT
>TRBJ2-7|many|.|TRBV7-8
CASSLAGRGSSYEQYF
TGTGCCAGCAGCTTAGCCGGACGGGGGAGCTCCTACGAGCAGTACTTC
>TRBJ2-2|.|.|TRBV20-1
CSARDGRTGELFF
TGCAGTGCTAGAGATGGGCGGACCGGGGAGCTGTTTTTT
>TRBJ2-5|many|TRBD1|TRBV5-1
CASRGGTGSETQYF
TGCGCCAGCAGAGGGGGGACAGGGTCAGAGACCCAGTACTTC
>TRBJ1-5|.|.|TRBV7-2
CASSLRGSHQPQHF
TGTGCCAGCAGCTTACGGGGGAGCCATCAGCCCCAGCATTTT
>TRBJ1-1|few|TRBD1|TRBV20-1
CSASQGDTEAFF
TGCAGTGCTAGTCAGGGGGACACTGAAGCTTTCTTT
>TRBJ2-6|many|.|TRBV20-1
CSAQQVSGANVLTF
TGCAGTGCCCAGCAAGTCTCTGGGGCCAACGTCCTGACTTTC
>TRBJ2-2|few|.|TRBV4-1
CASSHVLPGELFF
TGCGCCAGCAGCCACGTTCTTCCCGGGGAGCTGTTTTTT
>TRBJ1-2|many|TRBD1|TRBV9
CASTPRTGRYGYTF
TGTGCCAGCACACCCAGGACAGGGCGATATGGCTACACCTTC
>TRBJ2-1|many|TRBD2|TRBV11-2
CASSRGLALYNEQFF
TGTGCCAGCAGCAGAGGACTAGCGTTGTACAATGAGCAGTTCTTC
>TRBJ2-5|.|TRBD2|TRBV7-2
CASSLVLASGTETQYF
TGTGCCAGCAGCTTAGTATTGGCTAGCGGGACGGAGACCCAGTACTTC
>TRBJ2-7|many|.|TRBV20-1
CSASRGHVEQYF
TGCAGTGCTAGCCGAGGACACGTCGAGCAGTACTTC
>TRBJ2-7|.|.|TRBV7-9
CASSLGIGRSAQYF
TGTGCCAGCAGCTTAGGGATAGGCCGCTCGGCCCAGTACTTC
>TRBJ1-2|.|.|TRBV20-1
CSARDAGHYGYTF
TGCAGTGCTAGAGACGCCGGGCACTATGGCTACACCTTC
>TRBJ2-3|many|TRBD2|TRBV20-1
CSARVPLRGTRSGADTQYF
TGCAGTGCTAGAGTTCCCCTCCGTGGGACTAGATCGGGGGCAGATACGCAGTATTTT
>TRBJ1-2|many|.|TRBV6-5
CASSYEARALNYGYTF
TGTGCCAGCAGTTACGAGGCGCGGGCACTAAACTATGGCTACACCTTC
>TRBJ1-5|many|.|TRBV6-5
CASSRQGGSQPQHF
TGTGCCAGCAGTCGGCAGGGCGGTAGTCAGCCCCAGCATTTT
>TRBJ2-3|few|.|TRBV5-1
CASSDGGLSDTQYF
TGCGCCAGCAGCGACGGGGGACTGTCAGATACGCAGTATTTT
>TRBJ1-4|once|.|TRBV6-1
CASRDRPGVNNEKLFF
TGTGCCAGCAGGGACCGGCCGGGGGTTAATAATGAAAAACTGTTTTTT
>TRBJ1-5|.|TRBD1|TRBV19
CASSLTGVNQPQHF
TGTGCCAGCTCCCTTACAGGGGTCAATCAGCCCCAGCATTTT
>TRBJ2-3|many|TRBD2|TRBV11-3
CASSLGTSPDTQYF
TGTGCCAGCAGCTTAGGGACTAGCCCAGATACGCAGTATTTT
>TRBJ2-7|many|TRBD2|TRBV7-2
CASSLGLAGPSSYEQYF
TGTGCCAGCAGCTTAGGGCTAGCGGGGCCGAGCTCCTACGAGCAGTACTTC
>TRBJ1-4|many|TRBD1|TRBV20-1
CSARTPNRGLGMYEKLFF
TGCAGTGCTCGAACTCCAAACAGGGGGCTAGGAATGTATGAAAAACTGTTTTTT
>TRBJ1-2|.|.|TRBV2
CASSEWRAEPQYTF
TGTGCCAGCAGTGAATGGAGGGCTGAACCTCAATACACCTTC
>TRBJ1-2|many|.|TRBV27
CASREHNYGYTF
TGTGCCAGCAGAGAACACAACTATGGCTACACCTTC
>TRBJ2-7|.|TRBD1|TRBV5-1
CASSLRQGTPYEQYF
TGCGCCAGCAGCTTACGACAGGGGACCCCCTACGAGCAGTACTTC
>TRBJ1-4|.|TRBD1|TRBV5-1
CASSLEGATTNEKLFF
TGCGCCAGCAGCTTGGAGGGGGCCACAACTAATGAAAAACTGTTTTTT
>TRBJ2-3|.|.|TRBV20-1
CSARGAGVMTDTQYF
TGCAGTGCTAGAGGGGCAGGGGTCATGACAGATACGCAGTATTTT
>TRBJ2-1|many|.|TRBV5-5
CASSFRDNSYNEQFF
TGTGCCAGCAGCTTTCGGGACAACTCCTACAATGAGCAGTTCTTC